Presented here are 10 T cell receptor beta chains from one specimen sequenced in a study of blood T cell repertoires in COVID-19. Assay used: immunoSEQ multiplex PCR; TCRdb lists only in-frame clones, some missing. The table shows approximately 50,000 clones, with less than 85% occurring only once. The specimen sequenced was peripheral blood. Receptors originate from a human donor in a cohort sampled during active COVID-19.

The rearrangement uses TRBV2 and TRBJ1-1; 8 bases map to TRBD1. The CDR3 contains 15 residues. V shed 7 bases and J 2 bases; nucleotides not matched to a gene: 9. Germline CDR1 is SNHLY and CDR2 is FYNNEI. For the CDR3, the DNA is TGTGCCAGCACCCTGCAGGGGGCGGGAAACACTGAAGCTTTCTTT. Amino acid sequence: CASTLQGAGNTEAFF. Together with reference TRBV2 and TRBJ1-1, the CDR3 gives the full variable domain: EPEVTQTPSHQVTQMGQEVILRCVPISNHLYFYWYRQILGQKVEFLVSFYNNEISEKSEIFDDQFSVERPDGSNFTLKIRSTKLEDSAMYFCASTLQGAGNTEAFFGQGTRLTVV.

The chain recombines TRBV10-3 with TRBJ2-1; 9 bases line up with TRBD1. The germline V gene has CDR1 ENHRY and CDR2 SYGVKD. V was pared by 2 bases and J by 4 bases, with 6 bases of the junction left unmatched. The CDR3 has 16 amino acids. CDR3 in amino acids: CAISEGDREEYNEQFF. In DNA form, the CDR3 reads TGTGCCATCAGTGAGGGGGACAGGGAAGAGTACAATGAGCAGTTCTTC.

The CDR3 DNA reads as TGTGCCAGCAGCTTGGGGGCGACAGCTAGGGGTGAAAAACTGTTTTTT. As protein: CASSLGATARGEKLFF. V gene TRBV5-8 combines with J gene TRBJ1-4; a weak D match, TRBD1 (5 bases). The CDR3 spans 16 residues. Germline V gene lookup returns CDR1 SGHTS and CDR2 YDEGEE. Trimming removed 0 bases at V and 7 bases at J, with 16 bases between.

J is TRBJ2-7 and V is TRBV27; D is unclear. Trimming left V 2 bases short and J 4 bases short, with 12 bases between. The V gene's germline CDR1 is MNHEY and CDR2 SMNVEV (reference sequence). The CDR3 is 14 amino acids. CDR3 nucleotides: TGTGCCAGCAGTTTAGGCGTCAGAGCGTACGAGCAGTACTTC. Its translation: CASSLGVRAYEQYF.

This chain joins TRBV6-5 and TRBJ2-5; perhaps TRBD2 as D (6 bases). V was clipped by 7 bases and J by 1 base, with 13 bases between them. The CDR3 has 14 amino acids. Germline CDR1 reads MNHEY; CDR2 reads SVGAGI. The CDR3 sequence: CASTGGLCQETQYF. CDR3 coding DNA: TGTGCCAGCACCGGAGGACTATGCCAAGAGACCCAGTACTTC.

The rearrangement links TRBV25-1 to TRBJ1-4, with D uncertain. Deletions cut 7 bases from V and 3 bases from J, with 9 bases between. The CDR3 runs to 13 residues. Germline values: CDR1 MGHDK, CDR2 SYGVNS. The CDR3 reads CASTRSPNEKLFF. The CDR3 DNA reads TGTGCCAGCACCCGGTCACCTAATGAAAAACTGTTTTTT.

V gene TRBV6-5 combines with J gene TRBJ2-7; 10 nucleotides line up with TRBD1. This CDR3 is built from 15 residues. CDR1 MNHEY and CDR2 SVGAGI come from the germline V gene. V shed 6 bases and J 1 base; nucleotides not matched to a gene: 6. DNA of the CDR3: TGTGCCAGCAGCGGGACAGGGGTTTCTTCCTACGAGCAGTACTTC. Amino acid sequence: CASSGTGVSSYEQYF.

The chain carries TRBV5-6 and TRBJ1-1; TRBD1 aligns across 9 bases. The CDR3 consists of 17 residues. Per germline, CDR1 SGHDT and CDR2 YYEEEE. With V trimmed by 0 bases and J by 0 bases, 6 bases remained unmatched. The DNA of the CDR3 is TGTGCCAGCAGCTTGGGTGGACAGGGGCGCCTGAACACTGAAGCTTTCTTT. The encoded protein is CASSLGGQGRLNTEAFF. The variable domain in full, completed from reference TRBV5-6 and TRBJ1-1, reads DAGVTQSPTHLIKTRGQQVTLRCSPKSGHDTVSWYQQALGQGPQFIFQYYEEEERQRGNFPDRFSGHQFPNYSSELNVNALLLGDSALYLCASSLGGQGRLNTEAFFGQGTRLTVV.

The rearrangement joins TRBV19 to TRBJ2-7; D not certain. The germline V and J ends were trimmed by 0 bases and 4 bases, with 7 bases remaining between them. From germline, CDR1 is LNHDA and CDR2 SQIVND (reference sequence). This CDR3 spans 13 amino acids. The CDR3 spells CASSIDPRYEQYF. The CDR3 DNA reads TGTGCCAGTAGTATAGATCCCAGATACGAGCAGTACTTC.

A single count supports this clone. The chain employs TRBV29-1 and TRBJ1-2, with 7 bases identical to TRBD1. J was trimmed by 5 bases and V by 4 bases; bases with no gene match: 7. Per germline, CDR1 SQVTM and CDR2 ANQGSEA. This CDR3 spans 13 amino acids. The CDR3 bases are TGCAGCGTTGGCGACAGGGTCACTTATGGCTACACCTTC. This sequence encodes CSVGDRVTYGYTF.